This TCR beta chain stems from a study of T-cell memory formation after mild COVID-19. Germline V gene lookup returns CDR1 DFQATT and CDR2 SNEGSKA (reference sequence). The V end lost 6 bases, the J end lost 5 bases, and 16 bases lay between the germline ends. The CDR3 is 13 residues long. 5'RACE, which relied on constant-segment primers, yielded TCR alpha and TCR beta cDNA libraries carrying sample barcodes and UMIs. Each CDR3 protein gets one entry after TCRdb re-called the 5' RACE reads with MiXCR. The table has about 500,000 distinct CDR3 sequences, around 20% seen once; the top ten hold roughly an eighth.

The TCR comes from an adult woman who had mild COVID-19 (a few samples of this study predate the infection). Cell type and time point are not known. The chain couples TRBV20-1 to TRBJ1-2; no reliable D call. The sample consisted of PBMCs or a T cell subset sorted from them (not recorded which). CDR3 in DNA: TGCAGTGCAAGCGACATCCCCCCTTATGGCTACACCTTC. Its protein is CSASDIPPYGYTF.